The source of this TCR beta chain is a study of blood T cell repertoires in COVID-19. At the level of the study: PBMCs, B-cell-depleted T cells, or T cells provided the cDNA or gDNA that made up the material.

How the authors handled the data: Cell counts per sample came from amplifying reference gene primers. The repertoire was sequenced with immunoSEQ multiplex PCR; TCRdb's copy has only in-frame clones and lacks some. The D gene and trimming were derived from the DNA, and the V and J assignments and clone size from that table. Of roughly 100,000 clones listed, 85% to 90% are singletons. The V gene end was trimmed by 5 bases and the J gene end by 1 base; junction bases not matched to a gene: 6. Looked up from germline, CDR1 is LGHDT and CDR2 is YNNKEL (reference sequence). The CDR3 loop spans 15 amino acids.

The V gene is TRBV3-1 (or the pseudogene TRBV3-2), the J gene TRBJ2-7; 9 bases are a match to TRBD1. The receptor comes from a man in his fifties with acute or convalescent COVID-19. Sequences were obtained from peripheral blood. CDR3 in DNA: TGTGCCAGCAGCTCCACAGGGGGCGGTTCCTACGAGCAGTACTTC. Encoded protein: CASSSTGGGSYEQYF.